These 27 T cell receptor beta chains originate from one sample sequenced in a study of blood T cell repertoires in COVID-19 (TCRdb year 2020). The receptor library was made with the immunoSEQ multiplex PCR assay. Entries here come from immuneACCESS through TCRdb and include only in-frame sequences with V and J called. Some clones fail to appear in such tables; in the studies checked, an unresolved V gene covers under half of the shortfall, and the cause of the remainder is unknown. In this sample the table shows about 140,000 clones, around nine tenths of which occur a single time. 4% to 4.5% of the sample rests with the top ten. The sequenced sample was peripheral blood. Source of these receptors: a middle-aged woman with acute or convalescent COVID-19.

This chain connects TRBV7-2 to TRBJ2-1; TRBD2 agrees at 8 bases. Losses at the gene ends were 5 bases for V and 8 bases for J; bases not matched to a gene: 5. The CDR3 totals 13 residues. Germline values: CDR1 SGHTA, CDR2 FQGNSA. The CDR3 region is CASSRGGLDEQFF. The CDR3 DNA reads TGTGCCAGCAGCCGGGGGGGCCTAGATGAGCAGTTCTTC.

Here the CDR3 reads CASSLGDRGHEAFF. The CDR3 DNA sequence: TGTGCCAGCAGCTTGGGAGACAGGGGGCATGAAGCTTTCTTT. The chain joins TRBV5-6 to TRBJ1-1; 10 bases match TRBD1. CDR3 size: 14 residues. The trim removed 0 bases at V and 7 bases at J, leaving 3 bases unmatched. Germline V CDR1 and CDR2: SGHDT, YYEEEE.

The rearrangement uses TRBV12-5 and TRBJ1-5; D is undetermined. The V and J ends lost 4 bases and 9 bases respectively, with 10 bases between them. From germline, CDR1 is LGHNT and CDR2 FRNRAP. The CDR3 runs 12 residues. The CDR3 sequence: CASGYSAGPQHF. The CDR3 bases are TGTGCTAGTGGTTACTCAGCGGGGCCCCAGCATTTT.

The chain joins TRBV6-5 to TRBJ2-7; D gene unclear. The germline gives CDR1 MNHEY, CDR2 SVGAGI. The CDR3 length is 15 residues. Trimming left V 7 bases short and J 4 bases short, with 20 bases between. The CDR3 bases are TGTGCCAGCAATCCGGGTCACATAGTATGGTACGAGCAGTACTTC. Translation: CASNPGHIVWYEQYF.

This clone was observed a single time. V usage is TRBV19 and J usage is TRBJ2-3; TRBD1 aligns across 7 bases. From germline, CDR1 is LNHDA and CDR2 SQIVND (reference sequence). V shed 6 bases and J 0 bases; nucleotides not matched to a gene: 12. This CDR3 has 17 amino acids. CDR3 protein: CASSGTSGGDSTDTQYF. Here the CDR3 DNA reads TGTGCCAGTAGCGGAACATCAGGGGGTGATAGCACAGATACGCAGTATTTT.

There are a few counts of this clone. V and J are TRBV5-4 and TRBJ2-7, with 8 positions matching TRBD2. CDR1 is SGHNT and CDR2 is YYREEE in the germline V gene (reference sequence). This CDR3 has 14 residues. After removal of 1 base from V and 2 bases from J, the junction contained 2 bases not matched to a gene. The chain's CDR3 is CASSLTGGPYEQYF. CDR3 nucleotides: TGTGCCAGCAGCTTGACGGGAGGGCCCTACGAGCAGTACTTC.

V gene TRBV5-4 combines with J gene TRBJ1-1; D possibly corresponds to TRBD1 (5 bases). The V and J ends lost 0 bases and 0 bases respectively, with 18 bases between them. Looked up from germline, CDR1 is SGHNT and CDR2 is YYREEE (reference sequence). The CDR3 is 18 residues long. CDR3 region: CASSLGGVQRSLNTEAFF. The CDR3 region has the DNA TGTGCCAGCAGCTTGGGGGGGGTGCAGCGGAGTTTGAACACTGAAGCTTTCTTT.

There are a few counts of this clone. As DNA, the CDR3 is TGTGCCAGCAGACCCCCGGACAGTTGGAGTTCACCCCTCCACTTT. It is translated as CASRPPDSWSSPLHF. The V and J genes are TRBV28 and TRBJ1-6; possible D gene TRBD1, 6 bases. Per the germline V gene, CDR1 is MDHEN and CDR2 is SYDVKM. Trimming pared 6 bases from V and 9 bases from J, leaving 18 bases between. The CDR3 loop spans 15 amino acids.

The J gene is TRBJ2-7, the V gene TRBV6-5; 7 positions match TRBD1. Germline V gene data show CDR1 as MNHEY and CDR2 as SVGAGI. After removal of 6 bases from V and 0 bases from J, the junction contained 5 bases not matched to a gene. The CDR3 runs to 14 residues. Here the CDR3 reads CASSPDRISYEQYF. DNA for the CDR3: TGTGCCAGCAGCCCGGACAGGATCTCCTACGAGCAGTACTTC.

This clone was seen only a few times. The rearrangement links TRBV2 to TRBJ1-5; D is ambiguous. Germline loops: CDR1 SNHLY, CDR2 FYNNEI. The CDR3 sequence is 14 residues long. Trimming took off 6 bases at V and 0 bases at J, with 9 bases between the two ends. The DNA of the CDR3 is TGTGCCAGCAGAGAAAGCTATAGCAATCAGCCCCAGCATTTT. Its translation is CASRESYSNQPQHF.

The chain has TRBV29-1 and TRBJ1-1, with a possible D match to TRBD1 (6 bases). V lost 1 base, J lost 0 bases, and 9 bases lay in between. CDR3 length equals 14 residues. CDR1 and CDR2 (germline): SQVTM, ANQGSEA. Written as DNA, the CDR3 is TGCAGCGTTGAAGCAGGGGAAATGAACACTGAAGCTTTCTTT. This sequence encodes CSVEAGEMNTEAFF.

Comment on this clone: An end of the junction does not agree with germline; a read error may underlie this. The rearrangement links TRBV5-1 to TRBJ2-7; 10 nucleotides line up with TRBD1. The CDR3 is made up of 15 amino acids. Germline values: CDR1 SGHRS, CDR2 YFSETQ. The CDR3 DNA follows: TGCGCCAGCAGTTTGGGACAGGGGTTTCTGGACGAGCAGTACTTC. It encodes CASSLGQGFLDEQYF.

The chain joins TRBV5-5 to TRBJ2-7, with a weak D call TRBD2 (6 bases). The CDR3 sequence is 15 residues long. Germline loops: CDR1 SGHKS, CDR2 YYEKEE (reference sequence). The V end was cut by 2 bases, the J end by 6 bases, with 18 bases between. The CDR3 reads CASSFIPGEKIEQYF. In DNA, the CDR3 is TGTGCCAGCAGCTTCATTCCGGGAGAGAAGATCGAGCAGTACTTC.

V is TRBV25-1 and J is TRBJ2-5; TRBD1 matches at 9 bases. V was pared by 6 bases and J by 4 bases, with 6 bases of the junction left unmatched. This CDR3 region has 14 residues. Germline V gene sequence: CDR1 MGHDK, CDR2 SYGVNS. CDR3 protein: CASRKGTGTETQYF. In nucleotides, the CDR3 is TGTGCCAGCAGGAAAGGGACAGGGACAGAGACCCAGTACTTC.

The rearrangement joins TRBV25-1 to TRBJ1-3; D remains ambiguous. Germline CDR1 is MGHDK and CDR2 is SYGVNS. The length of the CDR3 is 12 residues. The V end was cut by 4 bases, the J end by 14 bases, with 15 bases between. The CDR3 DNA reads as TGTGCCAGCAGTGCGCCAGGAAGAGACCTATATTTT. Protein product: CASSAPGRDLYF.

This clone was picked up one time. J is TRBJ2-4 and V is TRBV5-6, with D possibly being TRBD2 (5 bases). CDR1 and CDR2 from the germline V gene are SGHDT and YYEEEE. The CDR3 runs 14 residues. Trimming removed 0 bases from V and 1 base from J, with 5 bases in between. This CDR3 reads CASSLGGAKNIQYF. As DNA, the CDR3 is TGTGCCAGCAGCTTGGGAGGGGCCAAAAACATTCAGTACTTC. The full variable domain, rest sourced from reference TRBV5-6 and TRBJ2-4, is DAGVTQSPTHLIKTRGQQVTLRCSPKSGHDTVSWYQQALGQGPQFIFQYYEEEERQRGNFPDRFSGHQFPNYSSELNVNALLLGDSALYLCASSLGGAKNIQYFGAGTRLSVL.

The table lists this clone with a count of one. The genes are TRBV14 and TRBJ2-7; D is perhaps TRBD1 (5 bases). V lost 8 bases and J 4 bases, leaving 12 bases between the germline ends. The germline V gene encodes CDR1 SGHDN and CDR2 FVKESK. The CDR3 sequence is 12 residues long. DNA of the CDR3: TGTGCCAGCGGCTGGACACTTTACGAGCAGTACTTC. This gives the protein CASGWTLYEQYF.

This chain joins TRBV27 and TRBJ2-3; 12 bases map to TRBD2. In germline, CDR1 is MNHEY, CDR2 SMNVEV (reference sequence). CDR3 length: 18 residues. With 5 bases clipped from V and 1 base from J, the junction kept 10 bases outside the gene matches. The CDR3 DNA is TGTGCCAGCAGTCAGCCGGGACTAGCGGGCGGTGGCACAGATACGCAGTATTTT. This gives the protein CASSQPGLAGGGTDTQYF.

The chain links TRBV5-4 to TRBJ2-2; 15 bases are shared with TRBD2. The CDR3 is 17 amino acids. Per germline, CDR1 SGHNT and CDR2 YYREEE (reference sequence). Germline trimming cut 4 bases from V and 8 bases from J; bases unmatched to any gene: 9. As DNA, the CDR3 is TGTGCCAGCAGCCATGGACTAGCGGGGGGGCTGAAAGGGGAGCTGTTTTTT. Its protein product is CASSHGLAGGLKGELFF.

V usage is TRBV3-1 (or the pseudogene TRBV3-2) and J usage is TRBJ2-3, with TRBD2 as a possible D gene (7 bases). The V end was cut by 2 bases, the J end by 1 base, with 19 bases between. CDR1 and CDR2 (germline): LGHDT, YNNKEL (reference sequence). The CDR3 has 18 amino acids. CDR3 sequence reads: CASSQSTVGRGRTDTQYF. As DNA, the CDR3 is TGTGCCAGCAGCCAAAGCACGGTGGGGCGGGGGCGCACAGATACGCAGTATTTT.

The chain combines TRBV27 with TRBJ1-3, with 9 bases identical to TRBD1. The CDR3 has 15 residues. Germline V CDR1 and CDR2: MNHEY, SMNVEV (reference sequence). After removal of 3 bases from V and 4 bases from J, the junction contained 4 bases not matched to a gene. The CDR3 sequence is CASSFGQGWGNTIYF. DNA of the CDR3: TGTGCCAGCAGTTTCGGACAGGGGTGGGGAAACACCATATATTTT.

The V and J genes are TRBV4-1 and TRBJ2-2, with TRBD1 identical over 12 bases. This CDR3 region has 16 residues. Germline assignment: CDR1 MGHRA and CDR2 YSYEKL. Unmatched junction bases numbered 5, after V lost 4 bases and J lost 5 bases. For the CDR3, the DNA is TGCGCCAGCAGCCCGTGGGACAGGGGGCTAACCGGGGAGCTGTTTTTT. This sequence encodes CASSPWDRGLTGELFF.

The chain recombines TRBV2 with TRBJ1-2, with TRBD1 matching 8 bases. The V gene end was trimmed by 8 bases and the J gene end by 6 bases; junction bases not matched to a gene: 8. This CDR3 contains 13 residues. CDR1 SNHLY and CDR2 FYNNEI come from the germline V gene. The chain's CDR3 is CASPPGQEDGYTF. In DNA, the CDR3 is TGTGCCAGCCCCCCGGGACAGGAAGATGGCTACACCTTC.

The chain uses TRBV5-1 and TRBJ2-6; 10 bases line up with TRBD1. After removal of 2 bases from V and 2 bases from J, the junction contained 4 bases not matched to a gene. The CDR3 covers 17 residues. Germline V gives CDR1 SGHRS, CDR2 YFSETQ. The CDR3 bases are TGCGCCAGCAGCTTCGACAGGGGGCTTGCTGGGGCCAACGTCCTGACTTTC. Its translation is CASSFDRGLAGANVLTF. The variable domain in full, with the rest retrieved from reference TRBV5-1 and TRBJ2-6, is KAGVTQTPRYLIKTRGQQVTLSCSPISGHRSVSWYQQTPGQGLQFLFEYFSETQRNKGNFPGRFSGRQFSNSRSEMNVSTLELGDSALYLCASSFDRGLAGANVLTFGAGSRLTVL.

The chain joins TRBV10-3 to TRBJ2-7; 9 nucleotides line up with TRBD1. The V gene end was trimmed by 4 bases and the J gene end by 5 bases; junction bases not matched to a gene: 12. The germline V gene encodes CDR1 ENHRY and CDR2 SYGVKD. The CDR3 spans 16 residues. CDR3 loop: CAISASGTGSGHEQYF. CDR3 DNA: TGTGCCATCAGTGCTTCCGGGACAGGGTCGGGTCACGAGCAGTACTTC.

This rearrangement joins TRBV5-1 to TRBJ2-1, with TRBD2 as a possible D gene (6 bases). From germline, CDR1 is SGHRS and CDR2 YFSETQ. Trimming removed 1 base from V and 8 bases from J, with 16 bases in between. The CDR3 is 15 amino acids. The CDR3 here is CASSLPVGSSDEQFF. The CDR3 DNA is TGCGCCAGCAGCTTGCCGGTCGGGAGTTCCGATGAGCAGTTCTTC.

The chain couples TRBV6-5 to TRBJ1-2; 7 bases are a match to TRBD1. The germline CDR1 and CDR2 sequences are MNHEY and SVGAGI. This CDR3 has 13 residues. The trim removed 7 bases at V and 2 bases at J, leaving 4 bases unmatched. The CDR3 is CASKMGQNYGYTF. The CDR3 DNA reads TGTGCCAGCAAAATGGGACAGAACTATGGCTACACCTTC.